This T cell receptor (beta chain) stems from a study of vaccination and CD4 T cells after COVID-19 (dated by TCRdb to between 2022 and 2023). At the level of the whole study: Convalescent patients had a positive SARS-CoV-2 result on nasal swab PCR, and of these patients, some 10 had mild disease and one had severe disease. The convalescent cohort included six males and four females, with two Hispanic individuals, seven Caucasians, two Asians and one multiracial person. Each participant got two doses of either the Pfizer-BioNTech BNT162b2 vaccine (n=8) or the Moderna mRNA-1273 vaccine (n=2). Post-COVID blood samples from convalescent patients were collected a median of roughly 100 days after diagnosis, with a range of roughly 30 to 161 days. Post-vaccine blood samples were taken a median of about 77 days after the second vaccine dose, with a range of 14 to 241 days. Overlapping spike peptide pools from SARS-CoV-2 and from the common cold coronaviruses HCoV-NL63, HCoV-OC43 and HCoV-229E were used as culture stimuli. As controls, cultures received a CEFX viral epitope pool (the positive control), an HIV-1 Nef peptide pool (the negative control), or no peptide at all. In around 9 COVID-19 convalescent patients and a handful of infection-naive healthy vaccine recipients, researchers compared the spike-specific CD4+ TCR repertoire from before mRNA vaccination with the repertoire from after.

Preparation of the library involved PCR. TCR sequencing of DNA from cultured CD4+ T cells used the Oncomine TCR Beta short-read assay at the Johns Hopkins FTIC core. Genomic DNA was extracted from the cultured CD4+ T cells with the QIAamp micro DNA kit. Oncomine TCR Beta libraries from cultured CD4+ T cells were pooled with unique dual indexes and sequenced on an Illumina iSeq 100. The paper's processing steps were these. Non-productive sequences were filtered out, and CDR3s that did not start with C, did not end with F or W, or were shorter than 7 amino acids were discarded. The MANAFEST web application was used to identify antigen-specific clonotypes by comparing peptide-stimulated wells against reference wells and other culture wells. Positive clones required FDR below 0.05, an odds ratio above 5, and productive frequency above 0.1% in at least two of three replicate wells. A clonotype was classed as cross-reactive if the clonotype showed significant expansion both in SARS-CoV-2 spike wells and in at least one common cold coronavirus spike condition. Similarity between CDR3 sequences was evaluated in R version 3.6.1 using Levenshtein distances (stringdist) and unrooted phylogenetic trees (ape). Using fastp at Q25 and MiXCR, TCRdb reprocessed the public reads and kept productive beta chains. CDR3 protein sequences are deduplicated, and each keeps its most common genes and DNA. The V and J calls follow TCRdb's processing rather than the paper's. This sample gives about 20,000 distinct CDR3 sequences in total; around 43% of them show up just once. The ten largest clonotypes hold 4% of the sample.

A note on this clonotype: Its antigen remains undetermined. No base quality values were provided; no much bigger clone lies one nucleotide off.

The V end loses 5 bases and the J end loses 2 bases, and a stretch of 12 bases separates them. From a lookup of the germline V gene, CDR1 and CDR2 are SGHTA and FQGNSA. From cysteine to phenylalanine, the CDR3 is 14 amino acids long. The only DNA kept is the CDR3, 42 bases in frame from the first base. The treatment or condition label on this specimen signifies: approximately 11-day PBMC culture with coronavirus spike peptide pools or control peptides (ViraFEST assay). The study used the ViraFEST assay, which expanded antigen-specific T cells with peptide pools and then identified expanded clonotypes by TCR sequencing. Positive SARS-CoV-2 PCR tests in the convalescent patients dated from March to December 2020, before Alpha, Beta and Delta variants emerged in the United States. Each well held millions of PBMCs cultured with approximately 10 ug/ml peptide pools in IMDM containing roughly 4.7% human AB serum and 7.5 to 10 IU/ml IL-2. Half of the culture medium was replaced with fresh IL-2-containing medium on days 3 and 7. Once the cells had been in culture for about 10 days, the EasySep CD4+ T cell isolation kit was used to isolate CD4+ T cells by negative selection. Ficoll-Paque Plus gradient centrifugation was used to isolate PBMCs from whole blood, and the isolated PBMCs were then either used fresh or cryopreserved at -140C. Each culture condition was generally run in triplicate wells.

Findings and caveats that apply to the study as a whole: Only a relatively small number of convalescent patients were included in the study, and early timepoints following natural infection were not analyzed. Of the vaccine-specific clones in convalescent patients, 304 of 307, or nearly all, reacted only to SARS-CoV-2 spike and did not cross-react with common cold coronaviruses. In convalescent patients, a median around 86% of post-vaccine SARS-CoV-2-reactive clones were detected only after vaccination, suggesting vaccine-specific priming. An increase in the median number of SARS-CoV-2-reactive clonotypes from 21 after infection to a few dozen after vaccination was observed, but the change was not found to be significant.

The receptor was derived from a human donor who had recovered from COVID-19. Recombination connected TRBV7-2 to TRBJ1-2; no D gene call is confident. The specimen was CD4+ T cells from blood, cultured in vitro, collected before SARS-CoV-2 vaccination. The DNA sequence follows: TGTGCCAGCAGCCGAGGACGGCTCAACTATGGCTACACCTTC. The encoded protein is CASSRGRLNYGYTF.